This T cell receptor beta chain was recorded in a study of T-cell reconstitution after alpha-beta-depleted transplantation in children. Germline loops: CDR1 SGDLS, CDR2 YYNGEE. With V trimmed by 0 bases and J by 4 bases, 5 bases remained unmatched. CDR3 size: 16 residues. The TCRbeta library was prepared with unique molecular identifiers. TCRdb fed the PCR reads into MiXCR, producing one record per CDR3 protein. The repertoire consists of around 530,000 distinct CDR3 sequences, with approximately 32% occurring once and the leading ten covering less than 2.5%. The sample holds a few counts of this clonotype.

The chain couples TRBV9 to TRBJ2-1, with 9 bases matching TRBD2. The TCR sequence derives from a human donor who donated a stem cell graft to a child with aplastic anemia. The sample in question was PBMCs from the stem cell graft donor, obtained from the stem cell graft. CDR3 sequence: CASSVVGLAYYNEQFF. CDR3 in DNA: TGTGCCAGCAGCGTAGTAGGACTAGCGTATTACAATGAGCAGTTCTTC.